One T cell receptor beta chain is described in this entry. Its target is unknown. The CDR3 runs 14 residues. Germline CDR1 and CDR2: SQVTM and ANQGSEA. The V and J ends lost 4 bases and 5 bases, in that order; junction bases with no gene match: 10. Profiled with immunoSEQ multiplex PCR; TCRdb holds only in-frame clones, not every one. The sample includes approximately 130,000 clones, roughly 86% of them seen just once. This sample was included in a study of T cell responses to AZD1222 COVID-19 vaccine. Findings and limits, study-wide: Most donors were white British, females outnumbered males, and clonal diversity was possibly underestimated. Sampled repertoires all dated from after the peak T cell response.

The receptor was isolated from an adult who received the AZD1222 COVID-19 vaccine. Material: peripheral blood, obtained 28 days after the second AZD1222 dose. The chain joins TRBV29-1 to TRBJ1-2; 7 bases line up with TRBD1. CDR3 in amino acids: CSVVSGTASYGYTF. CDR3 in DNA: TGCAGCGTTGTTTCCGGGACAGCGTCTTATGGCTACACCTTC.